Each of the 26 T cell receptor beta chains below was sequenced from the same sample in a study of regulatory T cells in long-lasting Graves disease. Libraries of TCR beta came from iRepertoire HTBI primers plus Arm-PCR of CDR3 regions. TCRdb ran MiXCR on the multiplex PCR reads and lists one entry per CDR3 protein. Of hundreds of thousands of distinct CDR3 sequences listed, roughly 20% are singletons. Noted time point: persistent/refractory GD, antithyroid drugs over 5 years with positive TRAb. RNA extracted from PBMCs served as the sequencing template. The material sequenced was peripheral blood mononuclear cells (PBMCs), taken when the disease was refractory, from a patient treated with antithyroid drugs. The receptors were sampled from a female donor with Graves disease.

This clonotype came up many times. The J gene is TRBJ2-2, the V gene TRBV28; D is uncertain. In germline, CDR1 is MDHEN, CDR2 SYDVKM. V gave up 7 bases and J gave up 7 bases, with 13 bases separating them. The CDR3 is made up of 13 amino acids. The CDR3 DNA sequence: TGTGCCAGCACCCCTGAGATCGACGGGGAGCTGTTTTTT. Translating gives CASTPEIDGELFF. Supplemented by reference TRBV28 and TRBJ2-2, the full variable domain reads DVKVTQSSRYLVKRTGEKVFLECVQDMDHENMFWYRQDPGLGLRLIYFSYDVKMKEKGDIPEGYSVSREKKERFSLILESASTNQTSMYLCASTPEIDGELFFGEGSRLTVL.

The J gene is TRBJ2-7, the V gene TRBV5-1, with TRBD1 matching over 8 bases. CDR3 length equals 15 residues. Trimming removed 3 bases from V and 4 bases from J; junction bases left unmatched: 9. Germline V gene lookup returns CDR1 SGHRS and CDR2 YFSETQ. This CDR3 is CASSSAGGAGYEQYF. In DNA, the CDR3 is TGCGCCAGCAGCTCCGCAGGGGGCGCGGGGTACGAGCAGTACTTC.

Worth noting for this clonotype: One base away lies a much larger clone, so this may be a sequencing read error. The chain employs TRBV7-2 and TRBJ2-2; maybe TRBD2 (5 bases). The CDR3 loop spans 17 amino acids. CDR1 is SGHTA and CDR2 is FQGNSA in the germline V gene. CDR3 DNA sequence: TGTGCCAGCAGCTTAGATTTATGGACGGGAAACACCGGGGAGCTGCTTTTT. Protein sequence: CASSLDLWTGNTGELLF.

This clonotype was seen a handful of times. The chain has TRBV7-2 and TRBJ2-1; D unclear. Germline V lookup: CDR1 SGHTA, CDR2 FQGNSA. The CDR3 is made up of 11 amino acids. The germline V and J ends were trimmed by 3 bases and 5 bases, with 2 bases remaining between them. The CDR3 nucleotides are TGTGCCAGCAGCTTTCACAATGAGCAGTTCTTC. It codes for CASSFHNEQFF.

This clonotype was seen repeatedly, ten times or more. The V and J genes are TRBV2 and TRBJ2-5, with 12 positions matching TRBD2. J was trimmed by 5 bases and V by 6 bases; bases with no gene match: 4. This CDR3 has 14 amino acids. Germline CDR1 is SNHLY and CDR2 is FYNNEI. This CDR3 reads CASRTSGSGETQYF. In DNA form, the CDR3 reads TGTGCCAGCAGGACTAGCGGGAGCGGGGAGACCCAGTACTTC.

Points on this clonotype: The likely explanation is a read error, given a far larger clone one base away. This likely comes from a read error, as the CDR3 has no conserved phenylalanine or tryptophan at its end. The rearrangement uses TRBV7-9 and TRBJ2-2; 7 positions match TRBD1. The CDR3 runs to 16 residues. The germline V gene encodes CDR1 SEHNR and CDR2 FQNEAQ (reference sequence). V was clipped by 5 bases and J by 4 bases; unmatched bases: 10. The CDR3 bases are TGTGCCAGCAGCCATGGACAGGTTAGGGGCACCGGGGAGCTGTTTTCT. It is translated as CASSHGQVRGTGELFS.

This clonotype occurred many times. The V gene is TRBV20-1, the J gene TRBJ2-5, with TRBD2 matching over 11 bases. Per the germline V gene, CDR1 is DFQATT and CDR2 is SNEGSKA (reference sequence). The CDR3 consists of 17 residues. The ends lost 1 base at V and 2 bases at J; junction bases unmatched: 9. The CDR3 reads CSARAMTSGITQETQYF. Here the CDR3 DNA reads TGCAGTGCTAGAGCCATGACTAGCGGGATAACACAAGAGACCCAGTACTTC.

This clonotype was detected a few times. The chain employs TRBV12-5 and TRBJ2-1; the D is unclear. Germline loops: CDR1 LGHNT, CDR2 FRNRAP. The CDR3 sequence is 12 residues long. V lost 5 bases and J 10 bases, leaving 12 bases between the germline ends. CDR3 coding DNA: TGTGCTAGTGGTCTTGTAGTATGGGAGCAGTTCTTC. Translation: CASGLVVWEQFF.

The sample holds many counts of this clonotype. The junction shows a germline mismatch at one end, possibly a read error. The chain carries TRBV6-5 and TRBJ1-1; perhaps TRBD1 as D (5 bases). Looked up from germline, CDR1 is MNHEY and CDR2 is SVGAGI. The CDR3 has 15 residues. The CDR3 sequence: CASSYSGGMKTEAFF. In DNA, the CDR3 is TGTGCCAGCAGTTACTCGGGGGGGATGAAGACTGAAGCTTTCTTT.

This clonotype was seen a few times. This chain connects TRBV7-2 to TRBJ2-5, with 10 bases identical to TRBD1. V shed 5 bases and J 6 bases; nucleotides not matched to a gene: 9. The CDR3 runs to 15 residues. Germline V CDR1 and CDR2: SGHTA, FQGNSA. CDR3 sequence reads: CASSPAGQGSKTQYF. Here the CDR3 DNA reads TGTGCCAGCAGCCCAGCGGGACAGGGGTCAAAGACCCAGTACTTC.

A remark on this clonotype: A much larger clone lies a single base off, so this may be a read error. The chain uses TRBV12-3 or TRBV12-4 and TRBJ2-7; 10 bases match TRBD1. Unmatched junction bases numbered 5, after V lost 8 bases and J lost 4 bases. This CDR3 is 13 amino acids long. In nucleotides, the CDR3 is TGTGCCAGCGGTTGGACAGGGGGTTACGAGCAGTACTTC. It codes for CASGWTGGYEQYF.

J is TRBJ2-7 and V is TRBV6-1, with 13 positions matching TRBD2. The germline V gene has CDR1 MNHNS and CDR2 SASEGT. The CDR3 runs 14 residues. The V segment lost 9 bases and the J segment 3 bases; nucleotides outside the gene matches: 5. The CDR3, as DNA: TGTGCCAGAACGGGACTAGCGGGGCTCTACGAGCAGTACTTC. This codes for CARTGLAGLYEQYF.

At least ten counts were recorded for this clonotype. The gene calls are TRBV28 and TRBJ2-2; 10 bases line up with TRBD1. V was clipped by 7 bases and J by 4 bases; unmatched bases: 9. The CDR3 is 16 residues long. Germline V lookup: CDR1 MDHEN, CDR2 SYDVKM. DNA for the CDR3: TGTGCCAGCAAGGGGACAGGGGTGTGGGGCACCGGGGAGCTGTTTTTT. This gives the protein CASKGTGVWGTGELFF.

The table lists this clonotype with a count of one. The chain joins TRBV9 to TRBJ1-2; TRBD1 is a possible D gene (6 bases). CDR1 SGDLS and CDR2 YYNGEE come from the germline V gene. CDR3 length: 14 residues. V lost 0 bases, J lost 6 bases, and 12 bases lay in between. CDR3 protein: CASSVVDQGHGYTF. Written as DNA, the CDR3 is TGTGCCAGCAGCGTAGTGGACCAGGGGCATGGCTACACCTTC. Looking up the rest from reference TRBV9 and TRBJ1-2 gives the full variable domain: DSGVTQTPKHLITATGQRVTLRCSPRSGDLSVYWYQQSLDQGLQFLIQYYNGEERAKGNILERFSAQQFPDLHSELNLSSLELGDSALYFCASSVVDQGHGYTFGSGTRLTVV.

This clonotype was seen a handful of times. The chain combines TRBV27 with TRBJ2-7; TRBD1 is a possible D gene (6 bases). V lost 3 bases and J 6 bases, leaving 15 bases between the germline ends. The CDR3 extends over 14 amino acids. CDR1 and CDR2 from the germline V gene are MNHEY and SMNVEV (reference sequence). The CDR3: CASSFSLGAFEQYF. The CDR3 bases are TGTGCCAGCAGTTTTAGTTTGGGGGCTTTCGAGCAGTACTTC.

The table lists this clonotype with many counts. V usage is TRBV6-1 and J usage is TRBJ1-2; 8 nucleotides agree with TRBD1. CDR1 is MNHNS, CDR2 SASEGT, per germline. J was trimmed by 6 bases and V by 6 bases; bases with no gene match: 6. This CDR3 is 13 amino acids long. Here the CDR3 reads CASRPDRVDGYTF. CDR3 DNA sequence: TGTGCCAGCAGGCCGGACAGGGTGGATGGCTACACCTTC.

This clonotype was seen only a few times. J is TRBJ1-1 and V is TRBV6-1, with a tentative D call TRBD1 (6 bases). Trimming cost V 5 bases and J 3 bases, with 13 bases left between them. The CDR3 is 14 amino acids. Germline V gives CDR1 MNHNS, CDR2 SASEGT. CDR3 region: CASSSVRGDTEAFF. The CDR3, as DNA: TGTGCCAGCAGTAGCGTAAGGGGGGACACTGAAGCTTTCTTT.

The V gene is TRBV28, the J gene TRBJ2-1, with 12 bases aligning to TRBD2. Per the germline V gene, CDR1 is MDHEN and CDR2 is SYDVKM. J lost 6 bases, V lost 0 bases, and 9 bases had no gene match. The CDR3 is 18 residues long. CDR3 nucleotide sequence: TGTGCCAGCAGTTTATGGGGGGCTAGCGGGAGGGAGCCCAATGAGCAGTTCTTC. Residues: CASSLWGASGREPNEQFF.

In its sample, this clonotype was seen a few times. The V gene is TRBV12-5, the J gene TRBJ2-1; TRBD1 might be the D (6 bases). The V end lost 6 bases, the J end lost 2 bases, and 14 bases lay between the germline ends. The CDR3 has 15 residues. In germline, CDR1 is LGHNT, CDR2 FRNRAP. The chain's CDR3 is CASGQTGSPYNEQFF. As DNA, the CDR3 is TGTGCTAGTGGCCAAACAGGGTCCCCCTACAATGAGCAGTTCTTC.

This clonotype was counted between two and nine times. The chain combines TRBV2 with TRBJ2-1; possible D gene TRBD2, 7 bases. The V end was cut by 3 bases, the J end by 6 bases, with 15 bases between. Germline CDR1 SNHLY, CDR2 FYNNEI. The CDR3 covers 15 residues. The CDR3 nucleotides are TGTGCCAGCAGTGAGGGGGCGGGAGTAGGCAATGAGCAGTTCTTC. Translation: CASSEGAGVGNEQFF.

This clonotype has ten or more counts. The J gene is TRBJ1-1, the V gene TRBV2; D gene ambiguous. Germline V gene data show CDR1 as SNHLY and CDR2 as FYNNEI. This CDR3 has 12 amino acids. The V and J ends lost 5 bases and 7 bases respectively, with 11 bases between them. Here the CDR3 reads CASSKRKVEAFF. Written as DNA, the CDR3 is TGTGCCAGCAGTAAGAGAAAAGTTGAAGCTTTCTTT.

The CDR3, as DNA: TGTGCCAGCAGTTATAGGACAGGAGACAATGAGCAGTTCTTC. Protein product: CASSYRTGDNEQFF. This chain joins TRBV28 and TRBJ2-1, with 7 bases aligning to TRBD1. The CDR3 covers 14 residues. Germline CDR1 and CDR2: MDHEN and SYDVKM. Trimming took 4 bases from V and 5 from J; bases not matched to a gene: 5. Full variable domain (rest looked up from reference TRBV28 and TRBJ2-1): DVKVTQSSRYLVKRTGEKVFLECVQDMDHENMFWYRQDPGLGLRLIYFSYDVKMKEKGDIPEGYSVSREKKERFSLILESASTNQTSMYLCASSYRTGDNEQFFGPGTRLTVL.

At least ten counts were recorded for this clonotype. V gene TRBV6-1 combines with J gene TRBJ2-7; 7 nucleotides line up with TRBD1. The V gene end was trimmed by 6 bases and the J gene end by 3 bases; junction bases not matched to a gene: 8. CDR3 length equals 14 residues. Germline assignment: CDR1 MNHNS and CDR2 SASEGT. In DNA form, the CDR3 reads TGTGCCAGCAGGGGCCGGGACAGCTACTACGAGCAGTACTTC. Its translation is CASRGRDSYYEQYF.

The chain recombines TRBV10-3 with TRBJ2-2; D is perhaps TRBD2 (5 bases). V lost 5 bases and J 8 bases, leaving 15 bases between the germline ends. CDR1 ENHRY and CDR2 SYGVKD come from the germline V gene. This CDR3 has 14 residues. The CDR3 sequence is CAISPGISEGELFF. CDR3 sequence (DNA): TGTGCCATCAGTCCCGGGATCTCTGAGGGGGAGCTGTTTTTT.

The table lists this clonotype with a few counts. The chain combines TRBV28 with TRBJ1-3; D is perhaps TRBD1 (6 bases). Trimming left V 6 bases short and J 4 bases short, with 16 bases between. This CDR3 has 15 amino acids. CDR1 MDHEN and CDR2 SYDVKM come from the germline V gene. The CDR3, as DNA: TGTGCCAGCAGCATAGGGGGTACAGGGGGAAACACCATATATTTT. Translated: CASSIGGTGGNTIYF.

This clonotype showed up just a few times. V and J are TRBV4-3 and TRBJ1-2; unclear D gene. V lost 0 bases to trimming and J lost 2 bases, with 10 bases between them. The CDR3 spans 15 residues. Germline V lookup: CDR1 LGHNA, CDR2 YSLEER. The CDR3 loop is CASSQDRVGNYGYTF. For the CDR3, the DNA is TGCGCCAGCAGCCAAGACCGGGTGGGCAACTATGGCTACACCTTC.